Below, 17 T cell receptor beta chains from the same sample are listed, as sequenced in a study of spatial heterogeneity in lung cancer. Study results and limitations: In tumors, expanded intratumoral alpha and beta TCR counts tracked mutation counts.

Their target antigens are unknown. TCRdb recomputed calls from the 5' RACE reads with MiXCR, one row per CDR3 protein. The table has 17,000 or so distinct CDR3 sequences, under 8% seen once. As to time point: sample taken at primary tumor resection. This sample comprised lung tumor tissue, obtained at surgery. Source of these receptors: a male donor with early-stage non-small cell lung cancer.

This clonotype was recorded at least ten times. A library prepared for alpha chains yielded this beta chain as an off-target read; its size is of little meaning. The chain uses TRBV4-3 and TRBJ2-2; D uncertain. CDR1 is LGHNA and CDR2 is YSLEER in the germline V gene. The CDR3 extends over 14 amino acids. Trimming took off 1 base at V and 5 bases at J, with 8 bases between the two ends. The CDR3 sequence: CASSQAIKTGELFF. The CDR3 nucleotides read TGCGCCAGCAGCCAAGCGATAAAAACCGGGGAGCTGTTTTTT.

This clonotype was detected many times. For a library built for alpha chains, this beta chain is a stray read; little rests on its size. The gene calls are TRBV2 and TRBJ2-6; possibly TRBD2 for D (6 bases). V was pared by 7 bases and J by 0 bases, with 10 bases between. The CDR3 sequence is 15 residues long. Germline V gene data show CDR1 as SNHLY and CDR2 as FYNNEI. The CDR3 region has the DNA TGTGCCAGCACCGCGCGGGACTCTGGGGCCAACGTCCTGACTTTC. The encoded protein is CASTARDSGANVLTF.

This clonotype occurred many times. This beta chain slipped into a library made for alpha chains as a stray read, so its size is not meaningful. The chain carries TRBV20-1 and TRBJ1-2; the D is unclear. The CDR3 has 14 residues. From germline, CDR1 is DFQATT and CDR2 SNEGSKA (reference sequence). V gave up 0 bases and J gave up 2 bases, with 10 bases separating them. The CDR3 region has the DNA TGCAGTGCTAGAGAAGGCAGTGAAAACTATGGCTACACCTTC. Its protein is CSAREGSENYGYTF.

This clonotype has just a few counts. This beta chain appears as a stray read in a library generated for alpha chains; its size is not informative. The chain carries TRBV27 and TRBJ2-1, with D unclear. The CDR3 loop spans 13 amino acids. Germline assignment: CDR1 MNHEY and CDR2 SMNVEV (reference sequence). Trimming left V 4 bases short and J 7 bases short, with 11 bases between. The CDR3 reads CASSWAFGNEQFF. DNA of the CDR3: TGTGCCAGCAGTTGGGCTTTCGGAAATGAGCAGTTCTTC.

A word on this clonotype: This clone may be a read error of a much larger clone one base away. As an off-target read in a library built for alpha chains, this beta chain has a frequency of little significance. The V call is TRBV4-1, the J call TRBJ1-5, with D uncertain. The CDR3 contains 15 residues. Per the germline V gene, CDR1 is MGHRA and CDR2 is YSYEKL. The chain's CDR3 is CASRQDPYLGQPQHF. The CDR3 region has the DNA TGCGCCAGCAGGCAAGATCCTTACCTGGGTCAGCCCCAGCATTTT.

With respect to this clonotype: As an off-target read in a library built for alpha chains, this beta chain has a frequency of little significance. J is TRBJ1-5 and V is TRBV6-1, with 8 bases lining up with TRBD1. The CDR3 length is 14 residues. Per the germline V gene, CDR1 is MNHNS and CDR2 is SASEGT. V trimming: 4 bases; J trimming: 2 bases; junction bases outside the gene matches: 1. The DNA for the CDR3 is TGTGCCAGCAGTGTGACAGGGGGCAATCAGCCCCAGCATTTT. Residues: CASSVTGGNQPQHF.

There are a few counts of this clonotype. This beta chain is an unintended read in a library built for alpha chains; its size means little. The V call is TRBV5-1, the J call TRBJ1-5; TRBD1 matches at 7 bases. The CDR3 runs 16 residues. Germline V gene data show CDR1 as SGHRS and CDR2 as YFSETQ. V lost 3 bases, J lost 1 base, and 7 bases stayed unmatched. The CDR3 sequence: CASSSNRGLSNQPQHF. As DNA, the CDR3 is TGCGCCAGCAGCTCCAACAGGGGTTTGAGCAATCAGCCCCAGCATTTT.

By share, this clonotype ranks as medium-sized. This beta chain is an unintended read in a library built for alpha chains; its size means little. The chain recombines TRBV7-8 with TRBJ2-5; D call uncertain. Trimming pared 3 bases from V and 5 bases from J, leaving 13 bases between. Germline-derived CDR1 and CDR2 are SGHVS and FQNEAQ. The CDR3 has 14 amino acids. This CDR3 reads CASSLSEAWETQYF. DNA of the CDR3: TGTGCCAGCAGCTTGTCCGAGGCCTGGGAGACCCAGTACTTC.

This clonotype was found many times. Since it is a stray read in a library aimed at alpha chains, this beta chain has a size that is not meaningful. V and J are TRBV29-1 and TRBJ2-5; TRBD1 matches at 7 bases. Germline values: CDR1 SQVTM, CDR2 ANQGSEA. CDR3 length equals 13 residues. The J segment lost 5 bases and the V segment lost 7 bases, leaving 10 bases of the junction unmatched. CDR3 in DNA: TGCAGCGCAAGGACAGGATTGGAGGAGACCCAGTACTTC. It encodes CSARTGLEETQYF.

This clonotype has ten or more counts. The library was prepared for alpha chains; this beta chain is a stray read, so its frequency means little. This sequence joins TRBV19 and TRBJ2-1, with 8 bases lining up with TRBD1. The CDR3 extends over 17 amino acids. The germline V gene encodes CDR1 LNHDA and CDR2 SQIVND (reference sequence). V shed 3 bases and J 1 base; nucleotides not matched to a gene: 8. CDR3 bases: TGTGCCAGTAGTATCCAGGGGGCCTTGGGGTCCTACAATGAGCAGTTCTTC. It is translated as CASSIQGALGSYNEQFF.

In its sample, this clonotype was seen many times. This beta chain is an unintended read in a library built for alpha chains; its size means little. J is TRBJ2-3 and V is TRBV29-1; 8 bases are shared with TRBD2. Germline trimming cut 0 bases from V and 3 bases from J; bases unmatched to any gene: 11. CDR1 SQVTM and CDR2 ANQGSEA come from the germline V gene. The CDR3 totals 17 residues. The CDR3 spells CSVEDPSSGSVTDTQYF. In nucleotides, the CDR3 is TGCAGCGTTGAAGACCCCAGCAGCGGGAGTGTAACAGATACGCAGTATTTT.

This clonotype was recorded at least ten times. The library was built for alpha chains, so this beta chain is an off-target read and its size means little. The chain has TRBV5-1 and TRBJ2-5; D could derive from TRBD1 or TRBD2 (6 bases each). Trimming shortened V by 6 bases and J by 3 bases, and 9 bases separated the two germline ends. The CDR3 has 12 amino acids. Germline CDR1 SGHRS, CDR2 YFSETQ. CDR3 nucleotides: TGCGCCAGCAAGAGGGGGGAAGAGACCCAGTACTTC. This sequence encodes CASKRGEETQYF. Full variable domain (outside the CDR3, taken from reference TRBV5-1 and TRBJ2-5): KAGVTQTPRYLIKTRGQQVTLSCSPISGHRSVSWYQQTPGQGLQFLFEYFSETQRNKGNFPGRFSGRQFSNSRSEMNVSTLELGDSALYLCASKRGEETQYFGPGTRLLVL.

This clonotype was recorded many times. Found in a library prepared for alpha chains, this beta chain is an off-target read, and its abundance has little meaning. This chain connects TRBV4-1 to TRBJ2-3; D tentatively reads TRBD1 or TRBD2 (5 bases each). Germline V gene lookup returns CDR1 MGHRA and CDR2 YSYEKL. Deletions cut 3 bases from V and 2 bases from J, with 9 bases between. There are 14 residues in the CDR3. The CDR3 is CASSHSGPTDTQYF. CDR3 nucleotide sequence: TGCGCCAGCAGCCATTCGGGGCCCACAGATACGCAGTATTTT.

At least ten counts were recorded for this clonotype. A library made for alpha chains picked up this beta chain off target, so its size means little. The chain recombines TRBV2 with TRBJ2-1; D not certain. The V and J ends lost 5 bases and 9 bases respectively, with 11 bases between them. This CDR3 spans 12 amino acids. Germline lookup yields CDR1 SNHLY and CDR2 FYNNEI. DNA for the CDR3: TGTGCCAGCAGTCAAGATACGGGTGAGCAGTTCTTC. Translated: CASSQDTGEQFF.

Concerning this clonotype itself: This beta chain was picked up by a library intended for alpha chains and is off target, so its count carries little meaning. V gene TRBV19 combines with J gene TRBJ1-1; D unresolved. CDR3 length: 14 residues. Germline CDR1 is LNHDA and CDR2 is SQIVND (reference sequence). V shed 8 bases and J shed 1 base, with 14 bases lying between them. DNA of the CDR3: TGTGCCAGTTATGGGGAATACTGGAACACTGAAGCTTTCTTT. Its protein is CASYGEYWNTEAFF.

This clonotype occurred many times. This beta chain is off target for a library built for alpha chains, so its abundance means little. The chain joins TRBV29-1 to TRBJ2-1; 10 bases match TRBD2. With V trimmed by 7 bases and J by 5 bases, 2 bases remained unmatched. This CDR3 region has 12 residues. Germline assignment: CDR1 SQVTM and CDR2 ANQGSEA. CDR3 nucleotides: TGCAGCGGGACTAGCGGAAACAATGAGCAGTTCTTC. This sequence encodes CSGTSGNNEQFF.

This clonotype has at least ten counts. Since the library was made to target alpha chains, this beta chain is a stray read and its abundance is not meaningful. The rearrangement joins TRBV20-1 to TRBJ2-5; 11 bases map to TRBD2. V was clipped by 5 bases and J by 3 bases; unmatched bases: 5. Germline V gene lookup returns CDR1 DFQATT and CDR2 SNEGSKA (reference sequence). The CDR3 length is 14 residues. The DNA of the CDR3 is TGCAGTGCTCGTAGCGGGGGGGCCAAAGAGACCCAGTACTTC. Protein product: CSARSGGAKETQYF.